This TCR beta chain was identified during a study of blood T cell repertoires in COVID-19. The wider study: The United States, Italy and Spain were the sources of the acute and convalescent COVID-19 samples. PBMCs, B-cell-depleted T cells, or T cells were the source of the cDNA or gDNA that made up the material.

Per the study methods: Estimates of nucleated cell counts were drawn from the amplification of reference gene primers. Using immunoSEQ multiplex PCR, the repertoire was profiled, and TCRdb retains in-frame clones only, with some absent. V and J calls and clone size follow that table, whereas D and trimming were derived from the DNA. The sample records 130,000 or so clones, around 85% being singletons. In germline, CDR1 is SGDLS, CDR2 YYNGEE. J gave up 4 bases and V 3 bases, and 5 bases lay outside the gene matches. The CDR3 contains 15 residues. V and J are TRBV9 and TRBJ1-4; TRBD1 matches at 8 bases. The sample was peripheral blood. The receptor's source is a woman between 45 and 60 years old who had recovered from COVID-19. This chain's CDR3 is CASSDQGAGNEKLFF. Written as DNA, the CDR3 is TGTGCCAGCAGCGACCAGGGGGCCGGTAATGAAAAACTGTTTTTT. The full variable domain, rest sourced from reference TRBV9 and TRBJ1-4, is DSGVTQTPKHLITATGQRVTLRCSPRSGDLSVYWYQQSLDQGLQFLIQYYNGEERAKGNILERFSAQQFPDLHSELNLSSLELGDSALYFCASSDQGAGNEKLFFGSGTQLSVL.